The rows below give T cell receptor beta chains drawn from one sample of a study of control samples from healthy donors and cancer patients. Using immunoSEQ multiplex PCR, the repertoire was profiled, and TCRdb retains in-frame clones only, with some absent. The sample holds 100,000 to 150,000 clones, approximately 89% seen once. Sequencing was performed on blood. The receptors come from a man in his sixties in good health. CDR3s include the opening cysteine and the closing phenylalanine or tryptophan. D genes are given only for firm matches. The size of a clone is reported for some rows only, either as once, few or many, or as a class for expanded clones.

D gene	J gene	V gene	clone size	CDR3 DNA	CDR3 protein
TRBD1	TRBJ1-1	TRBV28	once	TGTGCCAGCAGTTACAGGGGGCTGACTGAAGCTTTCTTT	CASSYRGLTEAFF
.	TRBJ1-6	TRBV7-3	.	TGTGCCAGCAGCTCGGGGGCAGGCTATAATTCACCCCTCCACTTT	CASSSGAGYNSPLHF
.	TRBJ1-5	TRBV18	.	TGTGCCAGCAACGGGATAGCTAGCAATCAGCCCCAGCATTTT	CASNGIASNQPQHF
TRBD1	TRBJ1-6	TRBV7-8	.	TGTGCCAGCCACCTGGGGACAGGGAGTTCACCCCTCCACTTT	CASHLGTGSSPLHF
.	TRBJ2-7	TRBV6-2/TRBV6-3	.	TGTGCCAGCAGTTACGGGGGGGCCCCCTCCTACGAGCAGTACTTC	CASSYGGAPSYEQYF
TRBD1	TRBJ1-5	TRBV2	.	TGTGCCAGCAGCCGACAGGGGCCCCATCAGCCCCAGCATTTT	CASSRQGPHQPQHF
TRBD1	TRBJ2-7	TRBV7-9	.	TGTGCCAGCAGCTTAGGGGGGACAGTACTCGAGCAGTACTTC	CASSLGGTVLEQYF
TRBD1	TRBJ1-4	TRBV19	.	TGTGCCAGTAGTACCGGACAGGGGTTGGAAAAACTGTTTTTT	CASSTGQGLEKLFF
.	TRBJ2-6	TRBV28	.	TGTGCCAGCAGCAGGGATGGGGCCAACGTCCTGACTTTC	CASSRDGANVLTF
.	TRBJ2-3	TRBV11-2	once	TGTGCCAGCAGTTATGACAGAAGCACAGATACGCAGTATTTT	CASSYDRSTDTQYF
TRBD2	TRBJ2-2	TRBV29-1	.	TGCAGCGTTCTACAGCCCTTACTAGCGGGGGGGCCTAGCACCGGGGAGCTGTTTTTT	CSVLQPLLAGGPSTGELFF
TRBD1	TRBJ2-1	TRBV19	.	TGTGCCAGTAGTACACCGGGACAGGGGGTGGATGAGCAGTTCTTC	CASSTPGQGVDEQFF
TRBD1	TRBJ1-2	TRBV28	.	TGTGCCAGCAGACGGGACAGCCTTAACTATGGCTACACCTTC	CASRRDSLNYGYTF
.	TRBJ2-2	TRBV3-1/TRBV3-2	.	TGTGCCAGCAGCCAAGACGTCCAATTCGGGGAGCTGTTTTTT	CASSQDVQFGELFF
.	TRBJ1-1	TRBV7-8	.	TGTGCCAGCAGCTTAGTCCCCATATCTGAAGCTTTCTTT	CASSLVPISEAFF
TRBD1	TRBJ2-1	TRBV14	.	TGTGCCAGCAGCGACCCGGGACAGGCTTACAATGAGCAGTTCTTC	CASSDPGQAYNEQFF
TRBD1	TRBJ2-3	TRBV6-5	.	TGTGCCAGCAGCCGACAGGACAGGGGCACAGATACGCAGTATTTT	CASSRQDRGTDTQYF
.	TRBJ2-2	TRBV7-9	.	TGTGCCAGCAGCTCCAACAGGGGGGGGACCGGGGAGCTGTTTTTT	CASSSNRGGTGELFF
.	TRBJ2-4	TRBV19	once	TGTGCCAGTATTTTCCTAGCCAAAAACATTCAGTACTTC	CASIFLAKNIQYF
TRBD1	TRBJ1-2	TRBV3-1/TRBV3-2	.	TGTGCCAGCAGCCAAGTGGACAGGGGACCCTATGGCTACACCTTC	CASSQVDRGPYGYTF
.	TRBJ1-1	TRBV6-5	.	TGTGCCAGCAGTTGGGCGGGCCAGGGCACTGAAGCTTTCTTT	CASSWAGQGTEAFF
TRBD2	TRBJ2-3	TRBV12-3/TRBV12-4	once	TGTGCCAGCAGTTTAGCGGGGACTAGCGGGTTCTTT	CASSLAGTSGFF
.	TRBJ2-7	TRBV5-6	once	TGTGCCAGCAGCCATGACAATCCCCTCACCTACGAGCAGTACTTC	CASSHDNPLTYEQYF
TRBD1	TRBJ2-7	TRBV7-6	.	TGTGCCAGCAGCTTGACCGGGACAGGGGCAAGCGAGCAGTACTTC	CASSLTGTGASEQYF
.	TRBJ1-1	TRBV3-1/TRBV3-2	.	TGTGCCAGCAGCGACCTCATCAACACTGAAGCTTTCTTT	CASSDLINTEAFF
TRBD1	TRBJ1-2	TRBV7-2	.	TGTGCCAGCAGCCTCGGGACAGACTACTATGGCTACACCTTC	CASSLGTDYYGYTF
TRBD1	TRBJ1-1	TRBV18	.	TGTGCCAGCTCAGCTGGACAGGTAACCACTGAAGCTTTCTTT	CASSAGQVTTEAFF
.	TRBJ1-5	TRBV27	.	TGTGCCAGCAGTTTATCGTTCAGGGAAGTCCCCCATCAGCCCCAGCATTTT	CASSLSFREVPHQPQHF
TRBD1	TRBJ2-1	TRBV2	.	TGTGCCAGCAGAAAGGACAGGGGGCTGAATGAGCAGTTCTTC	CASRKDRGLNEQFF
.	TRBJ2-7	TRBV7-3	few	TGTGCCAGCTCGTCAGGGCCCGACTACGAGCAGTACTTC	CASSSGPDYEQYF
TRBD1	TRBJ2-7	TRBV5-6	once	TGTGCCAGCAGCTTGGACAGGGGGCACGAGCAGTACTTC	CASSLDRGHEQYF
.	TRBJ2-7	TRBV18	.	TGTGCCAGCTCACGGTACAGGGATGAATACGAGCAGTACTTC	CASSRYRDEYEQYF
.	TRBJ1-2	TRBV18	once	TGTGCCAGCTCACCACAGTCGACAGGCACTAACTATGGCTACACCTTC	CASSPQSTGTNYGYTF
.	TRBJ1-4	TRBV5-6	once	TGTGCCAGCAGCTTGTGGGGGGCAACTAATGAAAAACTGTTTTTT	CASSLWGATNEKLFF
TRBD1	TRBJ1-1	TRBV28	.	TGTGCCATTAGAGGACAGGGTCGAACTGAAGCTTTCTTT	CAIRGQGRTEAFF
.	TRBJ2-5	TRBV20-1	.	TGCAGTGCTAGCTGGGAGACCCAGTACTTC	CSASWETQYF
.	TRBJ2-2	TRBV7-9	few	TGTGCCAGCAGCTTATCATACAGGGTGAACACCGGGGAGCTGTTTTTT	CASSLSYRVNTGELFF
TRBD1	TRBJ2-4	TRBV30	.	TGTGCCTGGAGTGTCTGGGACAGTCTAGCCAAAAACATTCAGTACTTC	CAWSVWDSLAKNIQYF
.	TRBJ1-1	TRBV6-5	.	TGTGCCAGCAGTTACTCGATCTTTGGGTTTACTGAAGCTTTCTTT	CASSYSIFGFTEAFF
.	TRBJ1-1	TRBV29-1	.	TGCAGCTCACCGGTAGGGACTGAAGCTTTCTTT	CSSPVGTEAFF
TRBD1	TRBJ1-4	TRBV9	.	TGTGCCAGCAGCGTAGCCCCGGGACAGGGGGATGAAAAACTGTTTTTT	CASSVAPGQGDEKLFF
TRBD2	TRBJ2-7	TRBV9	.	TGTGCCAGCAGCGCGCGCGGGAGTAGCTCCTACGAGCAGTACTTC	CASSARGSSSYEQYF
.	TRBJ2-7	TRBV3-1/TRBV3-2	.	TGTGCCAGCAGCCAAGATCTTAGGGGAAGCGAGCAGTACTTC	CASSQDLRGSEQYF
TRBD1	TRBJ1-6	TRBV28	.	TGTGCCAGCAGTTCGCTCGACAGGGGTGACTCACCCCTCCACTTT	CASSSLDRGDSPLHF
.	TRBJ2-4	TRBV18	.	TGTGCCAGCTCAACAGACCGGGACAACATTCAGTACTTC	CASSTDRDNIQYF
.	TRBJ1-3	TRBV11-2	.	TGTGCCAGCAGCTTTTACGGAAACACCATATATTTT	CASSFYGNTIYF
.	TRBJ1-1	TRBV2	once	TGTGCCAGCAGTGACACTGAAGCTTTCTTT	CASSDTEAFF
.	TRBJ1-4	TRBV9	once	TGTGCCAGCAGCCTACGAAGGGCGGACGAAAAACTGTTTTTT	CASSLRRADEKLFF
.	TRBJ2-2	TRBV3-1/TRBV3-2	.	TGTGCCAGCACCGGAGGGATGGCTGGGGAGCTGTTTTTT	CASTGGMAGELFF
.	TRBJ2-6	TRBV7-6	.	TGTGCCAGCAGCCAATCGTACAGGGTGGGCCCTGGGGCCAACGTCCTGACTTTC	CASSQSYRVGPGANVLTF
.	TRBJ2-3	TRBV5-1	.	TGCGCCAGCAGCTCCAACGCCCATACGCAGTATTTT	CASSSNAHTQYF
TRBD2	TRBJ2-3	TRBV4-3	.	TGCGCCAGCAGCCAGACTAGCGGGGACACAGATACGCAGTATTTT	CASSQTSGDTDTQYF
.	TRBJ1-4	TRBV28	.	TGTGCCAGCAGTGCAGTACTAAAATCAACTAATGAAAAACTGTTTTTT	CASSAVLKSTNEKLFF
.	TRBJ1-2	TRBV7-3	.	TGTGCCAGCAGCTTAGGCGCGGGGAAGGGCTACACCTTC	CASSLGAGKGYTF
.	TRBJ1-2	TRBV10-1	.	TGCGCCAGCAGTGCGAACTATGGCTACACCTTC	CASSANYGYTF
.	TRBJ1-5	TRBV7-2	.	TGTGCCAGCAGCCCGATGCAGGGAGGGAATCAGCCCCAGCATTTT	CASSPMQGGNQPQHF
TRBD1	TRBJ2-7	TRBV5-4	few	TGTGCCAGCAGCTTCCGACAGGGGGTATCCTACGAGCAGTACTTC	CASSFRQGVSYEQYF
.	TRBJ1-1	TRBV29-1	.	TGCAGCGTCAAGACCGGGGGAGCAGAAGCTTTCTTT	CSVKTGGAEAFF
.	TRBJ2-7	TRBV3-1/TRBV3-2	.	TGTGCCAGCAGCCAAGGGACCGTCGCCTACGAGCAGTACTTC	CASSQGTVAYEQYF
TRBD2	TRBJ2-3	TRBV19	.	TGTGCCAGTAGTATGGGAGTTGTGGGACTACGCCCAGATACGCAGTATTTT	CASSMGVVGLRPDTQYF